A selection of T cell receptor beta chains follows, all from one sample in a study of cytomegalovirus exposure and HLA in healthy donors. Data came from immunoSEQ multiplex PCR; TCRdb stores just in-frame clones and leaves some out. The data contain some 150,000 clones, under 85% of them singletons. Sequenced sample: PBMCs. The origin of the receptors is a human donor in good health. Each CDR3 is given without its conserved first and last residue. Expanded clones get a size class; other rows say once, few or many, or leave the size out.

abundance | j_gene | v_gene | CDR3aa
once | TRBJ1-5 | TRBV7-8 | ASSQDRQGNSNQPQH
- | TRBJ2-3 | TRBV7-3 | ASSSSFEDTQY
- | TRBJ1-5 | TRBV6-1 | ASSEGTAKNQPQH
- | TRBJ2-7 | TRBV2 | ASSEDRSSLYLEQY
once | TRBJ1-3 | TRBV4-3 | ASSQARGGNTIY
- | TRBJ1-5 | TRBV2 | ASRDRFNQPQH
once | TRBJ1-2 | TRBV18 | ASSKETGVYGYT
- | TRBJ2-2 | TRBV10-3 | AISDTGTSGVNTGELF
- | TRBJ2-7 | TRBV5-1 | ASSLASGGSLLYEQY
few | TRBJ2-7 | TRBV10-3 | AISEVSYEQY
few | TRBJ2-7 | TRBV29-1 | SVVRGGRNEQY
- | TRBJ2-7 | TRBV7-2 | ASSSQGGPYEQY
- | TRBJ2-1 | TRBV6-1 | ASSEAWGDHNEQF
- | TRBJ2-7 | TRBV6-6 | ASLGTSGTYEQY
- | TRBJ1-2 | TRBV27 | ASSPRTENYGYT
- | TRBJ1-2 | TRBV7-2 | ASSSGQADDGYT
- | TRBJ2-7 | TRBV11-3 | ASSFSGTEQY
- | TRBJ2-3 | TRBV11-2 | ASSLGARDTQY
- | TRBJ1-5 | TRBV7-8 | ASSLMAGDQPQH
- | TRBJ2-7 | TRBV6-1 | ASSEGAGAPYEQY
few | TRBJ1-5 | TRBV6-6 | ASSSLGQTSNQPQH
few | TRBJ1-2 | TRBV9 | ASSVGFGTLNYGYT
- | TRBJ2-7 | TRBV25-1 | ASTQGVGLYEQY
- | TRBJ1-2 | TRBV19 | ASNSPLRANYGYT
- | TRBJ2-1 | TRBV4-1 | ASSQLGLTYNEQF
- | TRBJ1-1 | TRBV9 | ASTEGLETEAF
few | TRBJ2-4 | TRBV2 | ASSGGGPQY
- | TRBJ2-7 | TRBV13 | ASSPRGEPYEQY
- | TRBJ1-2 | TRBV2 | ASSGDSGGHYGYT
- | TRBJ2-3 | TRBV5-1 | ASSLAGTPYDTQY
- | TRBJ1-1 | TRBV6-6 | ASSSRNTEAF
once | TRBJ1-5 | TRBV19 | ASSPDSRQPQH
- | TRBJ1-2 | TRBV30 | AWSVSRTNYGYT
- | TRBJ1-4 | TRBV9 | ASSVGWGRNEKLF
- | TRBJ1-2 | TRBV29-1 | SVPQVTNYGYT